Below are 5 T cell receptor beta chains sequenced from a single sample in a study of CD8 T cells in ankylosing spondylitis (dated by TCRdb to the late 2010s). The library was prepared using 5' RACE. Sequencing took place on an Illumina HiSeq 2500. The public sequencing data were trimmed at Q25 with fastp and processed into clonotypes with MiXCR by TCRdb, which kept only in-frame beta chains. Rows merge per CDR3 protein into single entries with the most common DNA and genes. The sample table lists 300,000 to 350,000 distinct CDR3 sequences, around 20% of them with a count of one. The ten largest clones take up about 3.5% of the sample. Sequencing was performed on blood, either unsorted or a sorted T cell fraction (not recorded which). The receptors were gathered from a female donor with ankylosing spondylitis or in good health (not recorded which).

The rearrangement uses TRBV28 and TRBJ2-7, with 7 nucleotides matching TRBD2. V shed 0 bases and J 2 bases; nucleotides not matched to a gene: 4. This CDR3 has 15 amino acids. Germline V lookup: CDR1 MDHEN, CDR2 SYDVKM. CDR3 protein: CASSLWGGIPYEQYF. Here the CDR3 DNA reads TGTGCCAGCAGTTTATGGGGGGGGATCCCCTACGAGCAGTACTTC.

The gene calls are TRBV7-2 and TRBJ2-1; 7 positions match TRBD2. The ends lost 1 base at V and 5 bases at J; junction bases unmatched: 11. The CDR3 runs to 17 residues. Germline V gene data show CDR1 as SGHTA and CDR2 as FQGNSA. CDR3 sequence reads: CASSLVPSGVLNNEQFF. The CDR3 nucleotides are TGTGCCAGCAGCTTAGTTCCCAGCGGGGTGCTTAACAATGAGCAGTTCTTC.

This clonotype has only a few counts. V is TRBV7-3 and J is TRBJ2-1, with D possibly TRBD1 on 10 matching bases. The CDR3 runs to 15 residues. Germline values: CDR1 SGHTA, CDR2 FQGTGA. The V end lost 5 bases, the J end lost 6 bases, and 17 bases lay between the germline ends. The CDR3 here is CASSRTGGLANEQFF. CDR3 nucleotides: TGTGCCAGCAGCCGGACAGGGGGACTAGCCAATGAGCAGTTCTTC.

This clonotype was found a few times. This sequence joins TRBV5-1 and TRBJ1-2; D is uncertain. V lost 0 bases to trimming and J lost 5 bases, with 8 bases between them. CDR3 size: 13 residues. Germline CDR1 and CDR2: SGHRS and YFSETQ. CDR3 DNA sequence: TGCGCCAGCAGCTTGGTAGTTGGGTATGGCTACACCTTC. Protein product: CASSLVVGYGYTF.

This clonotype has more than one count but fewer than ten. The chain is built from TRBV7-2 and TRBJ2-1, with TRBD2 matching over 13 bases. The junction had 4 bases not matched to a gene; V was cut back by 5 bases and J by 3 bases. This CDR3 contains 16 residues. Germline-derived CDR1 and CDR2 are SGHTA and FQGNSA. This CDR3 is CASSRLAGGLYNEQFF. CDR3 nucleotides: TGTGCCAGCAGCAGACTAGCGGGAGGCCTCTACAATGAGCAGTTCTTC.